This T cell receptor (beta chain) was recorded in a study of T-cell memory formation after mild COVID-19. Study-wide points: Later expanders leaned CD4+, whereas day 15 to 85 contracting clones were balanced CD4/CD8. CD4+ clones that contracted lay mainly in CM and EM; CD8+ ones lay in EMRA.

This clonotype was seen only a few times. Its matching antigen is unknown. Constant-segment-primed 5'RACE gave TCR alpha and TCR beta cDNA libraries with sample barcodes and UMIs. TCRdb recomputed calls from the 5' RACE reads with MiXCR, one row per CDR3 protein. The sample records about 560,000 distinct CDR3 sequences, about 20% being singletons. CDR1 and CDR2 (germline): GTSNPN, SVGIG (reference sequence). J gave up 4 bases and V 4 bases, and 9 bases lay outside the gene matches. This CDR3 has 14 residues. The V call is TRBV30, the J call TRBJ2-5; TRBD2 matches at 7 bases. The sample was PBMCs or a T cell subset sorted from them (not recorded which). This receptor was taken from an adult woman who had mild COVID-19 (a few samples of this study predate the infection). Cell type and time point are not known. The CDR3 DNA reads as TGTGCCTGGACAAGGGAGGGTTGGGGAGAGACCCAGTACTTC. This translates into CAWTREGWGETQYF.